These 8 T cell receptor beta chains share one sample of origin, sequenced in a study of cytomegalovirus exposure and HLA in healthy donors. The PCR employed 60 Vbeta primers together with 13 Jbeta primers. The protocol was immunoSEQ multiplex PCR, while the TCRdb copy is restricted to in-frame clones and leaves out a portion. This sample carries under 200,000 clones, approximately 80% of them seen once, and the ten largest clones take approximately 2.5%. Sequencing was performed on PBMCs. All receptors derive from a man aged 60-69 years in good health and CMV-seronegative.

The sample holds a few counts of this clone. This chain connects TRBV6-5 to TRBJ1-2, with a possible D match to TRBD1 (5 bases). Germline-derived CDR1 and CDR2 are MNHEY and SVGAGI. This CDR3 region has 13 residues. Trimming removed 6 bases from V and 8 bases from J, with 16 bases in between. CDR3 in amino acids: CASSLGRDTGYTF. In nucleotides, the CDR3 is TGTGCCAGCAGCCTAGGCAGGGATACCGGCTACACCTTC.

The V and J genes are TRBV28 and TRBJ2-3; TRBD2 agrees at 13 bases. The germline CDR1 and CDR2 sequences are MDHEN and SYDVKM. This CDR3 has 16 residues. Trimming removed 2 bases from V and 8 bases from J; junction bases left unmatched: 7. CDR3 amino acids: CASSLGLAGVIGTQYF. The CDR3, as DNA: TGTGCCAGCAGTTTAGGACTAGCGGGGGTCATCGGTACGCAGTATTTT. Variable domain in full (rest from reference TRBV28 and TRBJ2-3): DVKVTQSSRYLVKRTGEKVFLECVQDMDHENMFWYRQDPGLGLRLIYFSYDVKMKEKGDIPEGYSVSREKKERFSLILESASTNQTSMYLCASSLGLAGVIGTQYFGPGTRLTVL.

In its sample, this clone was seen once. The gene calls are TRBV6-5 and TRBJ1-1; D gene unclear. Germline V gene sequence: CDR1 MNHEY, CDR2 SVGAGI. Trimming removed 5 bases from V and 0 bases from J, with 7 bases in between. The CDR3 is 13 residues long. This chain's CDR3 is CASSRTVNTEAFF. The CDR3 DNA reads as TGTGCCAGCAGTCGAACAGTGAACACTGAAGCTTTCTTT.

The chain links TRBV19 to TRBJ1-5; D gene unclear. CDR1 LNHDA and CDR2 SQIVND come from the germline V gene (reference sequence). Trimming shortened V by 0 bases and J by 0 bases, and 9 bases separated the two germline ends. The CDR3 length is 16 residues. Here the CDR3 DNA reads TGTGCCAGTAGTATAGATCGCGCCTATAGCAATCAGCCCCAGCATTTT. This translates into CASSIDRAYSNQPQHF.

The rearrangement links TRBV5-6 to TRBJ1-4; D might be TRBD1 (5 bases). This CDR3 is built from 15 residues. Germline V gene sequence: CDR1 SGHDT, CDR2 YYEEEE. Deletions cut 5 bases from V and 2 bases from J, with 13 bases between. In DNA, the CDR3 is TGTGCCAGCAGTTCCGGGGGAGGGACTAATGAAAAACTGTTTTTT. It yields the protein CASSSGGGTNEKLFF.

This chain's CDR3 is CASSASTYEQYF. In nucleotides, the CDR3 is TGTGCCAGCAGTGCCAGTACCTACGAGCAGTACTTC. The rearrangement joins TRBV11-1 to TRBJ2-7, with D hard to call. V lost 6 bases and J lost 2, with 8 bases in between. Looked up from germline, CDR1 is SGHAT and CDR2 is FQDESV (reference sequence). The CDR3 is 12 residues long. Drawing the rest from reference TRBV11-1 and TRBJ2-7, the complete variable domain is EAEVAQSPRYKITEKSQAVAFWCDPISGHATLYWYRQILGQGPELLVQFQDESVVDDSQLPKDRFSAERLKGVDSTLKIQPAELGDSAMYLCASSASTYEQYFGPGTRLTVT.

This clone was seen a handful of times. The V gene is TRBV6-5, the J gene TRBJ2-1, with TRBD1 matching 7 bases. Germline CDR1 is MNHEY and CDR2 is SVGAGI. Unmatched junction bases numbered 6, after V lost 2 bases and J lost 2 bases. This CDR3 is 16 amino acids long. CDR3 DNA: TGTGCCAGCAGTTACCTCGGGACAGCGCCCTACAATGAGCAGTTCTTC. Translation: CASSYLGTAPYNEQFF.

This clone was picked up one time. The CDR3 sequence: CASSRSASYGYTF. CDR3 nucleotide sequence: TGTGCCAGTAGTCGGAGTGCTTCCTATGGCTACACCTTC. The V gene is TRBV19, the J gene TRBJ1-2; D remains ambiguous. Germline values: CDR1 LNHDA, CDR2 SQIVND (reference sequence). The CDR3 covers 13 residues. V was shortened by 5 bases and J by 4 bases, with 11 bases between the two germline ends.